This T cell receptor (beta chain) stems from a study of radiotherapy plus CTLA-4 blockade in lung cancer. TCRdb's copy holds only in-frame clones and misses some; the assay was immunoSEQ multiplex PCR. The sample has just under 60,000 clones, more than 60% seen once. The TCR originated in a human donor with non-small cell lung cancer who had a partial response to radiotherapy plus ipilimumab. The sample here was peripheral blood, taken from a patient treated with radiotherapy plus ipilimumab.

CDR3 sequence (DNA): TGCAGCCGAAAGTCCCCTTTGGACAGGGGGCCCGGGGAGCTGTTTTTT. It yields the protein CSRKSPLDRGPGELFF. The chain has TRBV29-1 and TRBJ2-2; 11 nucleotides line up with TRBD1. The CDR3 is 16 residues long. In germline, CDR1 is SQVTM, CDR2 ANQGSEA. J was trimmed by 6 bases and V by 8 bases; bases with no gene match: 14.